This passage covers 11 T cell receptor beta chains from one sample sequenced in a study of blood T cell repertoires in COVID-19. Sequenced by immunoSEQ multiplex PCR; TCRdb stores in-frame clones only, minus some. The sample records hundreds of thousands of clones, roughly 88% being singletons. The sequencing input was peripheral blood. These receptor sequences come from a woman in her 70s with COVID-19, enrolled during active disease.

As DNA, the CDR3 is TGTGCCACCAGTGATCCAGGGGGCCCTACAGGCTGGGAGCAGTTCTTC. This gives the protein CATSDPGGPTGWEQFF. V usage is TRBV24-1 and J usage is TRBJ2-1; TRBD1 agrees at 8 bases. Losses at the gene ends were 3 bases for V and 10 bases for J; bases not matched to a gene: 13. This CDR3 is built from 16 residues. Germline CDR1 KGHDR, CDR2 SFDVKD.

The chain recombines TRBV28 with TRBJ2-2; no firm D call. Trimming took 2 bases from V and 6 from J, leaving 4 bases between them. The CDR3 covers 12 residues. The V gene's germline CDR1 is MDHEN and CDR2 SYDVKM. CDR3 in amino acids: CASSLEAGELFF. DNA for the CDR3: TGTGCCAGCAGTTTAGAGGCCGGGGAGCTGTTTTTT. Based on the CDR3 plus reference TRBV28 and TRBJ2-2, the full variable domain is DVKVTQSSRYLVKRTGEKVFLECVQDMDHENMFWYRQDPGLGLRLIYFSYDVKMKEKGDIPEGYSVSREKKERFSLILESASTNQTSMYLCASSLEAGELFFGEGSRLTVL.

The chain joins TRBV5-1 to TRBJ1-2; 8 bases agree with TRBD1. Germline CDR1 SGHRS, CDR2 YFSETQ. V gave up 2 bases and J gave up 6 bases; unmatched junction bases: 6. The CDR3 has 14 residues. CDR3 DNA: TGCGCCAGCAGCTTTACAGGGGGTTCGGATGGCTACACCTTC. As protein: CASSFTGGSDGYTF.

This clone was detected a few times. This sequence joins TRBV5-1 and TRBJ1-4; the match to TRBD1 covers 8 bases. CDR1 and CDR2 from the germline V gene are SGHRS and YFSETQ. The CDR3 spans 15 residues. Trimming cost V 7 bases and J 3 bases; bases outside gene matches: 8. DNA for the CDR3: TGCGCCAGCCGAGTTCAGGGGGCACCTAATGAAAAACTGTTTTTT. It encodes CASRVQGAPNEKLFF. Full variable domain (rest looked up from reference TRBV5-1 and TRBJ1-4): KAGVTQTPRYLIKTRGQQVTLSCSPISGHRSVSWYQQTPGQGLQFLFEYFSETQRNKGNFPGRFSGRQFSNSRSEMNVSTLELGDSALYLCASRVQGAPNEKLFFGSGTQLSVL.

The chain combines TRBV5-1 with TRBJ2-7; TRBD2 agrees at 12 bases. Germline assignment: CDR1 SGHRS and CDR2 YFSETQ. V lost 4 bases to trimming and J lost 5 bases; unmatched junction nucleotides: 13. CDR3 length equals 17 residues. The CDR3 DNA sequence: TGCGCCAGCAGCCGACTGACTAGCGGGAGTGTGAAGGACGAGCAGTACTTC. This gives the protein CASSRLTSGSVKDEQYF.

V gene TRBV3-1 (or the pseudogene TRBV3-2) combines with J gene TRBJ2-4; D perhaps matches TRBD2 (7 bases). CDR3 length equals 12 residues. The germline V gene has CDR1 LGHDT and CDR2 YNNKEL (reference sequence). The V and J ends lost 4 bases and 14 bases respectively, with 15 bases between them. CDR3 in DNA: TGTGCCAGCAGCCGAGGGGGTCGGGAGGAGTACTTC. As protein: CASSRGGREEYF.

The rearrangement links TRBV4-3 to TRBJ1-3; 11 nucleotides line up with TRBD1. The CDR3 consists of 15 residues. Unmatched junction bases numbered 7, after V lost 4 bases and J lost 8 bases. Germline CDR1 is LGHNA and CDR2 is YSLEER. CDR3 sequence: CASSRGQGERDTIYF. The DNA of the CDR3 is TGCGCCAGCAGCCGGGGACAGGGGGAAAGAGACACCATATATTTT.

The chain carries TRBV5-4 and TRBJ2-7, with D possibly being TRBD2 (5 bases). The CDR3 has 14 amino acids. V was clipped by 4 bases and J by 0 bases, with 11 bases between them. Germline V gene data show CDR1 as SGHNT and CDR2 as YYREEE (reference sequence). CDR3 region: CASSREPSSYEQYF. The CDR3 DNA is TGTGCCAGCAGCCGGGAACCCAGCTCCTACGAGCAGTACTTC. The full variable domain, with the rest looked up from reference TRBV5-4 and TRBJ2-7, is ETGVTQSPTHLIKTRGQQVTLRCSSQSGHNTVSWYQQALGQGPQFIFQYYREEENGRGNFPPRFSGLQFPNYSSELNVNALELDDSALYLCASSREPSSYEQYFGPGTRLTVT.

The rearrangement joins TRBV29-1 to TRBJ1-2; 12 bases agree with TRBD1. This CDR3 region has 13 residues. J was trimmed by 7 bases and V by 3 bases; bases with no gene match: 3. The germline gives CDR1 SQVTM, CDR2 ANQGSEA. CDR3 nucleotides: TGCAGCGTTGAGAGGGACAGGGGGCTTGGCTACACCTTC. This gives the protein CSVERDRGLGYTF.

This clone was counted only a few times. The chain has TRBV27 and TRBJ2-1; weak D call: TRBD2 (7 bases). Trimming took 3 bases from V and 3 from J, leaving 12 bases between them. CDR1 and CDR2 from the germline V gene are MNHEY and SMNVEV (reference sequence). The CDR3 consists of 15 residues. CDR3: CASSFRGAGYNEQFF. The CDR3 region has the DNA TGTGCCAGCAGTTTTCGGGGGGCAGGCTACAATGAGCAGTTCTTC.

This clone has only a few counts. The CDR3 nucleotides are TGCAGCGTTGAACCCTCAGCGGGAGAATGGGATGAGCAGTTCTTC. It encodes CSVEPSAGEWDEQFF. The gene calls are TRBV29-1 and TRBJ2-1; TRBD2 matches 8 bases. The CDR3 length is 15 residues. CDR1 SQVTM and CDR2 ANQGSEA come from the germline V gene. V gave up 2 bases and J gave up 8 bases; unmatched junction bases: 11.